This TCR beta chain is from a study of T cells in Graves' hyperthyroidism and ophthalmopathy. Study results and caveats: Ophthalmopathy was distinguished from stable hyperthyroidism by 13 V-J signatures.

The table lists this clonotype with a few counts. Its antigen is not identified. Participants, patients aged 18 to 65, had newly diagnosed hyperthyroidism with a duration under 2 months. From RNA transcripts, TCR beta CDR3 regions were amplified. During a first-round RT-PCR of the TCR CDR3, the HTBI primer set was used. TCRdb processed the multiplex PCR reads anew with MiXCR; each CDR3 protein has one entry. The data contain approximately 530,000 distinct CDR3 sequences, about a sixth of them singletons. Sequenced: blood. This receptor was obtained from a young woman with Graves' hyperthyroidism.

The CDR3 DNA is TGCGCCAGCAGCGAGACAGGGCTGGAGACCCAGTACTTC. Translating it yields CASSETGLETQYF. The genes are TRBV5-1 and TRBJ2-5, with 7 bases that match TRBD1. CDR3 length equals 13 residues. The V gene's germline CDR1 is SGHRS and CDR2 YFSETQ. V was pared by 4 bases and J by 5 bases, with 5 bases of the junction left unmatched.